Listed here are 5 T cell receptor beta chains from one sample, sequenced in a study. TCRdb re-called the 5' RACE reads through MiXCR, storing one row per CDR3 protein. Among 62,000 or so distinct CDR3 sequences listed, 25% to 35% were seen once. Source material: tumor-infiltrating naive CD4+ T cells sorted from the breast tumor. As to subset: naive CD4+ T cells, CD4+CD45RA+CD25-. The source of these receptors is a female donor with breast cancer.

This clonotype was seen at least ten times. The chain links TRBV12-3 or TRBV12-4 to TRBJ2-6; D gene uncertain. V gave up 0 bases and J gave up 1 base, with 4 bases separating them. The CDR3 has 15 amino acids. The CDR3: CASSLAQSGANVLTF. The CDR3 coding sequence is TGTGCCAGCAGTTTAGCTCAGTCTGGGGCCAACGTCCTGACTTTC.

This clonotype qualifies as medium-sized. The chain recombines TRBV5-1 with TRBJ2-3; 10 bases map to TRBD2. Germline CDR1 is SGHRS and CDR2 is YFSETQ. This CDR3 comprises 16 residues. V dropped 3 bases and J dropped 5; count of bases not matched to a gene: 9. Here the CDR3 reads CASSSSSGSDIDTQYF. The CDR3 nucleotides are TGCGCCAGCAGCTCGTCTAGCGGGAGTGACATAGATACGCAGTATTTT.

This clonotype was observed a handful of times. V is TRBV21-1 and J is TRBJ1-1. TRBV21-1 is described as a pseudogene. The CDR3 extends over 13 amino acids. In DNA form, the CDR3 reads TGTGCCTACCCCAGGCATCTGAACACTGAAGCTTTCTTT. Residues: CAYPRHLNTEAFF.

This clonotype has a handful of counts. The chain has TRBV20-1 and TRBJ2-7, with 7 positions matching TRBD1. The CDR3 runs to 17 residues. V dropped 6 bases and J dropped 1; count of bases not matched to a gene: 18. Germline CDR1 DFQATT, CDR2 SNEGSKA (reference sequence). The CDR3 is CSAVARGQSGGSYEQYF. The CDR3 coding sequence is TGCAGTGCGGTAGCTAGGGGGCAATCCGGCGGTTCCTACGAGCAGTACTTC.

V gene TRBV20-1 combines with J gene TRBJ2-1; D possibly corresponds to TRBD2 (5 bases). Deletions cut 0 bases from V and 9 bases from J, with 15 bases between. CDR3 size: 14 residues. The germline V gene has CDR1 DFQATT and CDR2 SNEGSKA (reference sequence). The CDR3 protein is CSARDLASYGEQFF. In nucleotides, the CDR3 is TGCAGTGCTAGAGATCTGGCTAGCTACGGTGAGCAGTTCTTC.